The 30 T cell receptor beta chains given below trace back to one sample, sequenced in a study of T-cell reconstitution after alpha-beta-depleted transplantation in children. TCRbeta library preparation incorporated unique molecular identifiers. Each CDR3 protein gets one entry after TCRdb re-called the PCR reads with MiXCR. This table has roughly 220,000 distinct CDR3 sequences, about 12% appearing once. The source was PBMCs from the stem cell graft donor, collected from the stem cell graft. Every receptor here comes from a human donor who donated a stem cell graft to a child with acute lymphoblastic leukemia.

The table lists this clonotype with a few counts. This chain connects TRBV19 to TRBJ2-5; the D is unclear. Germline V gives CDR1 LNHDA, CDR2 SQIVND (reference sequence). The V and J ends lost 2 bases and 4 bases respectively, with 11 bases between them. This CDR3 spans 14 amino acids. This CDR3 is CASSISRTGETQYF. For the CDR3, the DNA is TGTGCCAGTAGTATAAGCCGGACCGGAGAGACCCAGTACTTC.

CDR3 nucleotides: TGCGCCAGCAGCTCATGGGACAGCTTATACGAGCAGTACTTC. Its protein product is CASSSWDSLYEQYF. The rearrangement joins TRBV5-1 to TRBJ2-7, with 7 bases that match TRBD1. The CDR3 covers 14 residues. The ends lost 3 bases at V and 4 bases at J; junction bases unmatched: 7. Germline CDR1 and CDR2: SGHRS and YFSETQ.

In this sample, this clonotype turned up many times. The chain uses TRBV12-3 or TRBV12-4 and TRBJ1-4, with TRBD1 matching over 7 bases. This CDR3 region has 14 residues. Trimming took 6 bases from V and 5 from J; bases not matched to a gene: 6. The DNA for the CDR3 is TGTGCCAGCAGACCCGGGACAGCGAATGAAAAACTGTTTTTT. This encodes CASRPGTANEKLFF.

This clonotype was counted at least ten times. V and J are TRBV29-1 and TRBJ2-1; possibly TRBD1 or TRBD2 for D (5 bases each). V was clipped by 6 bases and J by 5 bases, with 17 bases between them. CDR1 is SQVTM and CDR2 is ANQGSEA in the germline V gene. The CDR3 runs 14 residues. The CDR3 region is CSVLGDGRNNEQFF. CDR3 nucleotide sequence: TGCAGCGTCCTTGGGGACGGACGAAACAATGAGCAGTTCTTC.

This clonotype was detected ten times or more. V usage is TRBV4-3 and J usage is TRBJ1-4; D perhaps matches TRBD1 (5 bases). Trimming removed 5 bases from V and 12 bases from J, with 16 bases in between. Looked up from germline, CDR1 is LGHNA and CDR2 is YSLEER. This CDR3 is built from 13 residues. The CDR3 nucleotides are TGCGCCAGCAGCACAGCGTTCAGGGAAGAACTGTTTTTT. Translation gives CASSTAFREELFF.

In its sample, this clonotype was seen many times. The chain combines TRBV7-9 with TRBJ1-6, with 7 bases matching TRBD1. Germline V gives CDR1 SEHNR, CDR2 FQNEAQ (reference sequence). V shed 7 bases, J shed 8 bases, and the junction held 11 bases outside the gene matches. The CDR3 is 15 amino acids. CDR3 region: CASTISAGGDSPLHF. The CDR3 region has the DNA TGTGCCAGCACCATATCGGCAGGGGGAGATTCACCCCTCCACTTT.

This clonotype was detected many times. The rearrangement links TRBV4-2 to TRBJ1-2; TRBD1 matches 10 bases. Trimming at V came to 2 bases and at J to 3 bases, leaving 6 bases not matched to a gene. Germline assignment: CDR1 LGHNA and CDR2 YNFKEQ. There are 16 residues in the CDR3. The CDR3 DNA is TGTGCCAGCAGCCAAATATGGGACAGGGGCGACTATGGCTACACCTTC. Its protein product is CASSQIWDRGDYGYTF.

This clonotype was recorded at least ten times. The chain carries TRBV3-1 and TRBJ2-1; D perhaps matches TRBD2 (5 bases). The germline gives CDR1 LGHDT, CDR2 YNNKEL (reference sequence). The V end was cut by 0 bases, the J end by 10 bases, with 7 bases between. The length of the CDR3 is 12 residues. CDR3: CASSQDPGEQFF. The DNA of the CDR3 is TGTGCCAGCAGCCAAGATCCGGGGGAGCAGTTCTTC.

This clonotype was detected ten times or more. V gene TRBV7-9 combines with J gene TRBJ1-1; no firm D call. V gave up 3 bases and J gave up 5 bases, with 19 bases separating them. Germline V lookup: CDR1 SEHNR, CDR2 FQNEAQ (reference sequence). This CDR3 spans 16 amino acids. CDR3 residues: CASSFPEGTGWTEAFF. The CDR3, as DNA: TGTGCCAGCAGCTTCCCAGAGGGCACGGGATGGACTGAAGCTTTCTTT.

Ten or more counts support this clonotype. The chain recombines TRBV4-3 with TRBJ2-3; perhaps TRBD1 as D (5 bases). Germline V gene lookup returns CDR1 LGHNA and CDR2 YSLEER. Trimming removed 0 bases from V and 2 bases from J, with 12 bases in between. CDR3 length: 16 residues. In nucleotides, the CDR3 is TGCGCCAGCAGCCAAGATATGGGGCGGAACACAGATACGCAGTATTTT. Amino acid sequence: CASSQDMGRNTDTQYF.

This clonotype has ten or more counts. V gene TRBV3-1 combines with J gene TRBJ2-5; the D gene could be TRBD1 or TRBD2 (6 bases each). V was cut by 0 bases and J by 1 base, with 12 bases left in between. From germline, CDR1 is LGHDT and CDR2 YNNKEL (reference sequence). The CDR3 has 16 amino acids. The CDR3 coding sequence is TGTGCCAGCAGCCAAGATCCCGGGGGCGGCCAAGAGACCCAGTACTTC. Its protein product is CASSQDPGGGQETQYF.

Ten or more counts support this clonotype. The chain joins TRBV6-5 to TRBJ2-5; 8 nucleotides match TRBD2. Germline CDR1 and CDR2: MNHEY and SVGAGI. The CDR3 is 15 residues long. V shed 2 bases and J 0 bases; nucleotides not matched to a gene: 2. The CDR3 is CASSYDGGDQETQYF. Written as DNA, the CDR3 is TGTGCCAGCAGTTACGACGGGGGGGACCAAGAGACCCAGTACTTC.

With regard to this clonotype: This may arise from a read error, as a much more abundant clone is one base away. The chain uses TRBV28 and TRBJ2-2, with D possibly TRBD2 on 6 matching bases. The germline V gene has CDR1 MDHEN and CDR2 SYDVKM. This CDR3 comprises 16 residues. CDR3 in DNA: TGTGGCAGCAGTTTCGGTTGGGGGGAGAGCACCGGGGAGCTGTTTTTT. It codes for CGSSFGWGESTGELFF. Variable domain in full (rest from reference TRBV28 and TRBJ2-2): DVKVTQSSRYLVKRTGEKVFLECVQDMDHENMFWYRQDPGLGLRLIYFSYDVKMKEKGDIPEGYSVSREKKERFSLILESASTNQTSMYLCGSSFGWGESTGELFFGEGSRLTVL.

This clonotype was observed at least ten times. The J gene is TRBJ1-5, the V gene TRBV24-1, with a tentative D call TRBD1 (5 bases). The CDR3 contains 16 residues. Germline values: CDR1 KGHDR, CDR2 SFDVKD. Trimming took 1 base from V and 2 from J, leaving 11 bases between them. For the CDR3, the DNA is TGTGCCACCAGTGATTTATTCAGGGATGGCAATCAGCCCCAGCATTTT. Protein sequence: CATSDLFRDGNQPQHF.

This clonotype was seen many times. The J gene is TRBJ1-2, the V gene TRBV6-5; D unclear. Trimming cost V 6 bases and J 4 bases, with 9 bases left between them. The CDR3 is 12 residues long. In germline, CDR1 is MNHEY, CDR2 SVGAGI. The CDR3 spells CASSPRGYGYTF. CDR3 DNA sequence: TGTGCCAGCAGCCCACGGGGCTATGGCTACACCTTC.

The chain combines TRBV20-1 with TRBJ1-6; D remains unclear. Germline loops: CDR1 DFQATT, CDR2 SNEGSKA (reference sequence). The CDR3 loop spans 17 amino acids. V shed 0 bases and J shed 1 base, with 13 bases lying between them. CDR3 bases: TGCAGTGCTAGAGATGGAGGTCCCTCGTCCTATAATTCACCCCTCCACTTT. Translating gives CSARDGGPSSYNSPLHF.

At least ten counts were recorded for this clonotype. This chain uses TRBV28 with TRBJ2-1, with D tentatively TRBD2 (5 bases). This CDR3 spans 17 amino acids. V was shortened by 3 bases and J by 5 bases, with 20 bases between the two germline ends. CDR1 and CDR2 from the germline V gene are MDHEN and SYDVKM. CDR3: CASSFFEGNSWNNEQFF. The CDR3 DNA is TGTGCCAGCAGTTTCTTTGAGGGCAACTCGTGGAACAATGAGCAGTTCTTC.

This clonotype was seen ten or more times. The chain has TRBV28 and TRBJ2-3, with 7 bases fitting TRBD1. This CDR3 contains 12 residues. V trimming: 6 bases; J trimming: 4 bases; junction bases outside the gene matches: 1. Germline loops: CDR1 MDHEN, CDR2 SYDVKM. The CDR3 region has the DNA TGTGCCAGCAGGCAGGGGGCAGATACGCAGTATTTT. As protein: CASRQGADTQYF.

The sample holds many counts of this clonotype. The rearrangement links TRBV5-6 to TRBJ2-7; D is ambiguous. The CDR3 sequence is 14 residues long. CDR1 and CDR2 from the germline V gene are SGHDT and YYEEEE. Trimming stripped 2 bases from V and 0 bases from J, with 9 bases between. The CDR3 region has the DNA TGTGCCAGCAGCTTCGGAGTTAGCTCCTACGAGCAGTACTTC. Protein sequence: CASSFGVSSYEQYF. The full variable domain, rest sourced from reference TRBV5-6 and TRBJ2-7, is DAGVTQSPTHLIKTRGQQVTLRCSPKSGHDTVSWYQQALGQGPQFIFQYYEEEERQRGNFPDRFSGHQFPNYSSELNVNALLLGDSALYLCASSFGVSSYEQYFGPGTRLTVT.

This clonotype was detected only a few times. The rearrangement uses TRBV12-3 or TRBV12-4 and TRBJ1-5; D gene ambiguous. V was trimmed by 4 bases and J by 2 bases, leaving 9 bases between them. This CDR3 has 14 residues. CDR3 in amino acids: CASSYGIGNQPQHF. Here the CDR3 DNA reads TGTGCCAGCAGTTACGGGATCGGCAATCAGCCCCAGCATTTT.

This clonotype was counted ten times or more. The chain combines TRBV29-1 with TRBJ2-1; D is unresolved. V lost 5 bases and J lost 0, with 8 bases in between. The CDR3 loop spans 13 amino acids. CDR1 and CDR2 (germline): SQVTM, ANQGSEA. As DNA, the CDR3 is TGCAGCGTTCTTTATCGCTCCTACAATGAGCAGTTCTTC. It codes for CSVLYRSYNEQFF.

This clonotype was counted at least ten times. The chain recombines TRBV2 with TRBJ1-1, with 8 bases matching TRBD1. V shed 3 bases and J 6 bases; nucleotides not matched to a gene: 6. The CDR3 consists of 14 residues. Looked up from germline, CDR1 is SNHLY and CDR2 is FYNNEI. The CDR3 loop reads CASSDPRTGSEAFF. Written as DNA, the CDR3 is TGTGCCAGCAGTGACCCGAGGACAGGGTCTGAAGCTTTCTTT. The whole variable domain, filled in from reference TRBV2 and TRBJ1-1, reads EPEVTQTPSHQVTQMGQEVILRCVPISNHLYFYWYRQILGQKVEFLVSFYNNEISEKSEIFDDQFSVERPDGSNFTLKIRSTKLEDSAMYFCASSDPRTGSEAFFGQGTRLTVV.

The chain recombines TRBV4-2 with TRBJ1-5, with 7 bases fitting TRBD1. The J segment lost 3 bases and the V segment lost 0 bases, leaving 14 bases of the junction unmatched. Germline CDR1 reads LGHNA; CDR2 reads YNFKEQ. This CDR3 region has 19 residues. The CDR3 nucleotides read TGTGCCAGCAGCCAAGAAGGAGGGGGCGTCAATCGAAACAATCAGCCCCAGCATTTT. This gives the protein CASSQEGGGVNRNNQPQHF.

The chain couples TRBV4-3 to TRBJ1-1; unclear D gene. Germline V gives CDR1 LGHNA, CDR2 YSLEER. Trimming shortened V by 3 bases and J by 1 base, and 12 bases separated the two germline ends. The CDR3 contains 15 residues. The CDR3 DNA sequence: TGCGCCAGCAGCCAGGAAGATCTCCGGAACACTGAAGCTTTCTTT. It yields the protein CASSQEDLRNTEAFF.

This clonotype has ten or more counts. The chain uses TRBV20-1 and TRBJ1-2, with TRBD1 identical over 8 bases. This CDR3 is 13 amino acids long. V shed 3 bases and J 6 bases; nucleotides not matched to a gene: 6. Germline values: CDR1 DFQATT, CDR2 SNEGSKA (reference sequence). The CDR3 region has the DNA TGCAGTGCTAGTGGGGACAGGCTACATGGCTACACCTTC. Its translation: CSASGDRLHGYTF.

CDR3 nucleotides: TGCGCCAGCAACCTGGGGTATCACGAGCAGTACTTC. Encoded protein: CASNLGYHEQYF. The chain has TRBV5-1 and TRBJ2-7; D remains ambiguous. Trimming stripped 6 bases from V and 5 bases from J, with 12 bases between. The length of the CDR3 is 12 residues. Germline V gives CDR1 SGHRS, CDR2 YFSETQ.

This clonotype was counted many times. The chain has TRBV7-2 and TRBJ2-7, with D perhaps TRBD1 (6 bases). V lost 2 bases to trimming and J lost 3 bases, with 17 bases between them. The CDR3 sequence is 16 residues long. The V gene's germline CDR1 is SGHTA and CDR2 FQGNSA. The chain's CDR3 is CASSLIAGEKFYEQYF. The CDR3 DNA reads as TGTGCCAGCAGCTTAATTGCAGGGGAAAAATTCTACGAGCAGTACTTC.

This clonotype was seen just once. This may arise from a read error, as a much more abundant clone is one base away. This rearrangement joins TRBV19 to TRBJ1-2; D gene unclear. The ends were cut back, 7 bases at V and 4 bases at J, with 22 bases in the middle. The germline V gene encodes CDR1 LNHDA and CDR2 SQIVND (reference sequence). The CDR3 runs to 16 residues. The CDR3 protein is CASIPTPRSATYGYTF. For the CDR3, the DNA is TGTGCCAGTATTCCCACGCCCAGGTCGGCTACCTATGGCTACACCTTC.

This clonotype has a count of ten or more. This sequence joins TRBV5-1 and TRBJ2-3; tentative D call: TRBD2 (5 bases). V lost 5 bases to trimming and J lost 2 bases, with 12 bases between them. CDR1 is SGHRS and CDR2 is YFSETQ in the germline V gene. This CDR3 is 14 amino acids long. The CDR3: CASRQRLLTDTQYF. CDR3 DNA sequence: TGCGCCAGCAGGCAGAGACTACTCACAGATACGCAGTATTTT.

This clonotype was counted only a few times. The chain combines TRBV4-2 with TRBJ2-3; D assignment may be TRBD1 or TRBD2 (5 bases each). CDR3 length: 16 amino acids. Per the germline V gene, CDR1 is LGHNA and CDR2 is YNFKEQ. V was cut by 1 base and J by 0 bases, with 11 bases left in between. CDR3 residues: CASSQGGTQSTDTQYF. The CDR3 bases are TGTGCCAGCAGCCAAGGAGGGACCCAAAGCACAGATACGCAGTATTTT.